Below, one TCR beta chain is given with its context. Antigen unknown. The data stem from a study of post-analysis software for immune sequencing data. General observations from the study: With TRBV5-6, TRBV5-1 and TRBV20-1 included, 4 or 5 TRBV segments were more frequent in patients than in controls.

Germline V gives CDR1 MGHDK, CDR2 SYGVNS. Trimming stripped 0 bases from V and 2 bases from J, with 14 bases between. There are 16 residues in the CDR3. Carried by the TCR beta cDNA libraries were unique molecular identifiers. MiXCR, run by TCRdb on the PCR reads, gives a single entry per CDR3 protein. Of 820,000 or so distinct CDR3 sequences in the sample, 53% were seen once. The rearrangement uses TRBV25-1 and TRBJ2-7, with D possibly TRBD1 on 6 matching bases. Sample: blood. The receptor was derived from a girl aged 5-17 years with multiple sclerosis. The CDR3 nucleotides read TGTGCCAGCAGTGAATATGGGGACATATCTACCTACGAGCAGTACTTC. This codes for CASSEYGDISTYEQYF.